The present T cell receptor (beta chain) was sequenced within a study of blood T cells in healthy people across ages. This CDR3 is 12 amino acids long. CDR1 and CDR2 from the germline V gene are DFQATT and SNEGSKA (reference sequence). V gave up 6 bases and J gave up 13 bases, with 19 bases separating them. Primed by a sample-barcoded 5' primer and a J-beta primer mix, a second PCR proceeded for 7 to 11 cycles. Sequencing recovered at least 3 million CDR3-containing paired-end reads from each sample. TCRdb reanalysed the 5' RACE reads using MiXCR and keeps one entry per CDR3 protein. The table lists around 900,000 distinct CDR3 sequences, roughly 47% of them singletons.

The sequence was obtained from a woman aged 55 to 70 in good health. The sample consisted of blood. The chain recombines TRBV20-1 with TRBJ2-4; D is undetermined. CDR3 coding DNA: TGCAGTGCCCGAGACCCCCAGCACACCCAGTACTTC. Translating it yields CSARDPQHTQYF.